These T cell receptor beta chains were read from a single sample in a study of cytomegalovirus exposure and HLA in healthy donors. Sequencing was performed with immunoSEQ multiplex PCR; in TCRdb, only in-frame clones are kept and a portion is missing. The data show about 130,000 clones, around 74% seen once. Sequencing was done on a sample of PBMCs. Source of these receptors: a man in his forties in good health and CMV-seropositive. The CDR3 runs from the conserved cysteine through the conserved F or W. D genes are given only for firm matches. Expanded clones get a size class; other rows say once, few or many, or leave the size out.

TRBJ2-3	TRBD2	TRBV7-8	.	CASSARTSGKSTDTQYF	TGTGCCAGCAGCGCTCGGACTAGCGGGAAGAGCACAGATACGCAGTATTTT
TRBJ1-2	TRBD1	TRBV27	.	CASSLSKGAFYGYTF	TGTGCCAGCAGTTTATCGAAGGGGGCCTTCTATGGCTACACCTTC
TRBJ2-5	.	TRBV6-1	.	CASSEGAHHQETQYF	TGTGCCAGCAGTGAAGGGGCCCATCATCAAGAGACCCAGTACTTC
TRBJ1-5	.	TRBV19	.	CASSMGLQGINSQHF	TGTGCCAGTAGTATGGGACTTCAGGGCATAAACTCCCAGCATTTT
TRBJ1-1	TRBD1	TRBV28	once	CASSPGTVNTEAFF	TGTGCCAGCAGCCCCGGGACAGTAAACACTGAAGCTTTCTTT
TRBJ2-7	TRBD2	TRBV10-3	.	CAIRKLAAGHEQYF	TGTGCCATCAGAAAACTAGCGGCGGGCCACGAGCAGTACTTC
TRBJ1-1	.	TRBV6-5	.	CASSYRRRTEAFF	TGTGCCAGCAGTTATCGGCGGAGGACTGAAGCTTTCTTT
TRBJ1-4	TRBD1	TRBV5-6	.	CASSLNRGLDNEKLFF	TGTGCCAGCAGCTTGAACAGGGGGCTTGATAATGAAAAACTGTTTTTT
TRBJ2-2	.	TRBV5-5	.	CASSPKNTGELFF	TGTGCCAGCAGCCCTAAGAACACCGGGGAGCTGTTTTTT
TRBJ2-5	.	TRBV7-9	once	CASSFTGTGTQYF	TGTGCCAGCAGCTTTACAGGGACGGGGACCCAGTACTTC
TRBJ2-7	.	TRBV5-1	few	CASSLLAGSSYEQYF	TGCGCCAGCAGCTTGTTGGCAGGGTCCTCCTACGAGCAGTACTTC
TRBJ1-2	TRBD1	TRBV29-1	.	CSVDNTGGYGYTF	TGCAGCGTTGACAACACAGGGGGGTATGGCTACACCTTC
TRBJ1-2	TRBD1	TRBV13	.	CASSLGTGHYGYTF	TGCGCCAGCAGCTTAGGGACAGGGCATTATGGCTACACCTTC